This T cell receptor (beta chain) came from a study of shared clonotypes between healthy human individuals. V lost 5 bases and J lost 2, with 16 bases in between. The germline V gene encodes CDR1 LNHDA and CDR2 SQIVND (reference sequence). The CDR3 sequence is 15 residues long. Some clones are missing from TCRdb's copy, which holds only in-frame ones; the method was immunoSEQ multiplex PCR. The sample records about 2 million clones, roughly 94% being singletons. The receptor was isolated from a man younger than 30 in good health. The material sequenced was naive CD4+ T cells sorted from blood. Subset in this sample: CD45RA+ positively selected. The chain carries TRBV19 and TRBJ2-7; D uncertain. The CDR3 protein is CASSSPRLGTYEQYF. As DNA, the CDR3 is TGTGCCAGTAGTTCACCTCGTTTGGGAACCTACGAGCAGTACTTC. Supplemented by reference TRBV19 and TRBJ2-7, the full variable domain reads DGGITQSPKYLFRKEGQNVTLSCEQNLNHDAMYWYRQDPGQGLRLIYYSQIVNDFQKGDIAEGYSVSREKKESFPLTVTSAQKNPTAFYLCASSSPRLGTYEQYFGPGTRLTVT.